This TCR beta chain is drawn from a study of shared clonotypes between healthy human individuals (dated by TCRdb to about 2020). For context, the study as a whole: The cohort included three men and a couple of women between 18 and 49 years of age. Different laboratories and diverse techniques were used to prepare libraries and sequence TCR repertoires, to increase sequencing depth and limit assay-specific biases. Between about 0.94 and 8.9 billion PBMCs per donor were obtained by leukapheresis. The study deeply sequenced blood TCR repertoires of several healthy adults to estimate repertoire size and the extent of clonotype sharing between individuals. For each donor, CD4 naive and CD4 memory were each run on three plates, CD8 naive on two plates, and CD8 memory on one plate. Here is what the overall study found, with its caveats: The genetic and exposure-history diversity represented was limited by the small number of donors. Even with the large sequencing depth, rarefaction of the sorted-subset datasets indicated that sequencing was incomplete. Higher generation probabilities were observed for clonotypes shared by all four sorted-subset donors than for non-shared clonotypes. Only blood was sampled, and tissue TCR repertoires likely differ from those in blood. When a handful of donors were compared, the shared fraction of clonotypes was around 5% for naive CD4, over 3% for naive CD8, more than 2% for memory CD4, and under 0.5% for memory CD8. Estimated clonotype richness was generally larger for naive than for memory subsets. Based on pairwise subsampling, the degree of clonotype sharing among donors was expected to be affected by sequencing depth.

The donors were healthy, HIV-negative adults with no recently reported acute infections or vaccinations. Every donor was a Caucasian adult living in Nashville, Tennessee, USA. The CD8 memory samples were a combination of magnetically selected CD45RO+ cells and CCR7-negative CD45RA+ effector memory (TemRA) cells. Blood was obtained by leukapheresis, after which PBMCs were separated by Ficoll-Histopaque density gradient centrifugation and cryopreserved in liquid nitrogen vapor phase. Analytical flow cytometry was used to check the purity and quantity of each magnetically sorted T cell population. Genomic DNA was isolated from each sorted fraction and quantified by UV absorbance on a Nanodrop 2000c. From the cysteine up to the phenylalanine, the CDR3 has a length of 11 residues. Just the 33-base CDR3 DNA is kept, in frame starting at base 1. V sheds 5 bases and J sheds 2 bases, leaving 3 bases between their ends. As encoded in the germline V gene, CDR1 is MDHEN while CDR2 is SYDVKM.

TCR CDR3 regions were amplified from genomic DNA by multiplex PCR using the deep immunoSEQ assay. Extracted genomic DNA from each cell subset was spread evenly across all wells of several immunoSEQ 96-well plates, with each plate serving as a replicate. For sorted subsets, roughly 0.2 ug genomic DNA, equal to 25,000 to 35,000 T cell genomes, was loaded into each replicate PCR. Purified libraries were measured with a Qubit 3.0 fluorometer, size-checked on a Bioanalyzer 2100, and measured again with the KAPA Library Quantification kit. Each immunoSEQ 96-well plate was sequenced on its own single-read 150-cycle Illumina NextSeq 550 flow cell. The study's own analysis went as follows. Because only junctional sequences without quality scores were contained in the immunoSEQ output, filtering matching that applied to full-length reads could not be performed. To assign V/J genes and CDR3, sequences were annotated using PyIR, a Python wrapper for IgBLAST v1.9, with IMGT germline references. Reads with weak V/J assignments (E-value above 1e-6), missing CDR3, stop codons, out-of-frame junctions, or ambiguous translated residues were removed. V3J clonotypes were defined as sequences sharing the same inferred V gene, J gene, and CDR3 amino acid sequence. To compute the percentage overlap between repertoires, the number of shared unique clonotypes was divided by the size of the smaller repertoire. Repertoire richness was assessed with RTK rarefaction, the Chao1 estimator, and Recon v2.1 estimates of unobserved clonotypes. OLGA was used to compute generation probabilities for all TCRbeta clonotypes that the gDNA method yielded from four donors. The source is immuneACCESS, and TCRdb retained only in-frame sequences with V and J called. Part of the clones is not carried over; for the studies checked, unresolved V genes explain less than half of this, and the remainder is unexplained. V, J and clone size reflect that table, while D and trimming were determined from the DNA. The sample contains about 100,000 clones, 68% of them found a single time. The top ten clonotypes cover roughly 49% of the sample.

Concerning this clone: What antigen it recognizes has not been identified. The likely explanation is a read error, given a far larger clone one base away. Other DNA sequences in the sample encode the same CDR3.

The chain couples TRBV28 to TRBJ1-2, with the D gene uncertain. Sequenced: memory CD8+ T cells sorted from blood. Interpreted using the paper, the cell subset or site label stands for: CD45RO+ cells pooled with CCR7-negative TemRA cells. This TCR came from a man aged 25-45 years in good health. The sequence in DNA is TGTGCCAGCAGTAGAAACTATGGCTACACCTTC. The resulting protein is CASSRNYGYTF.